A single sample gave rise to the 19 T cell receptor beta chains below, sequenced in a study of blood T cell repertoires in COVID-19. Clones were sequenced by immunoSEQ multiplex PCR, and TCRdb holds only the in-frame ones, with some missing. The sample has about 170,000 clones, over 65% seen once. The sequencing input was peripheral blood. The receptors here all came from a woman older than 75 with acute or convalescent COVID-19.

The chain has TRBV10-1 and TRBJ2-1; 8 nucleotides agree with TRBD2. The trim removed 4 bases at V and 1 base at J, leaving 9 bases unmatched. The length of the CDR3 is 17 residues. CDR1 is WNHNN, CDR2 SYGVQD, per germline (reference sequence). This chain's CDR3 is CASSADLAGNSYNEQFF. The CDR3 region has the DNA TGCGCCAGCAGTGCCGACTTAGCGGGAAATTCCTACAATGAGCAGTTCTTC.

This clone has a single count. This chain connects TRBV5-1 to TRBJ2-7; 12 bases agree with TRBD2. The germline CDR1 and CDR2 sequences are SGHRS and YFSETQ. Unmatched junction bases numbered 5, after V lost 1 base and J lost 6 bases. The CDR3 spans 15 residues. The DNA of the CDR3 is TGCGCCAGCAGCTTGAGACTAGCGGGAGTTGTCGAGCAGTACTTC. Its protein product is CASSLRLAGVVEQYF. Complete variable domain (other parts from reference TRBV5-1 and TRBJ2-7): KAGVTQTPRYLIKTRGQQVTLSCSPISGHRSVSWYQQTPGQGLQFLFEYFSETQRNKGNFPGRFSGRQFSNSRSEMNVSTLELGDSALYLCASSLRLAGVVEQYFGPGTRLTVT.

This rearrangement joins TRBV11-2 to TRBJ2-2; 10 bases align to TRBD2. The CDR3 has 18 amino acids. The junction had 9 bases not matched to a gene; V was cut back by 5 bases and J by 0 bases. CDR1 is SGHAT and CDR2 is FQNNGV in the germline V gene. The CDR3 coding sequence is TGTGCCAGCAGCCCTCGGGGAGCGGGAGGGACGAACACCGGGGAGCTGTTTTTT. This gives the protein CASSPRGAGGTNTGELFF.

This clone was found many times. The J gene is TRBJ2-1, the V gene TRBV20-1; TRBD2 agrees at 11 bases. Germline CDR1 DFQATT, CDR2 SNEGSKA (reference sequence). V was pared by 3 bases and J by 9 bases, with 7 bases of the junction left unmatched. CDR3 length: 14 amino acids. This CDR3 reads CSASGLAGGVEQFF. The CDR3 nucleotides are TGCAGTGCTAGTGGTCTAGCGGGAGGAGTTGAGCAGTTCTTC.

This clone was seen just once. This rearrangement joins TRBV10-3 to TRBJ1-4, with 7 nucleotides matching TRBD1. The trim removed 3 bases at V and 1 base at J, leaving 2 bases unmatched. In germline, CDR1 is ENHRY, CDR2 SYGVKD. This CDR3 is built from 15 residues. CDR3 amino acids: CAISDPGGTNEKLFF. CDR3 DNA sequence: TGTGCCATCAGTGACCCAGGGGGAACTAATGAAAAACTGTTTTTT.

This clone was found a few times. V gene TRBV28 combines with J gene TRBJ1-1, with a weak D call TRBD1 (5 bases). The germline V gene has CDR1 MDHEN and CDR2 SYDVKM. The CDR3 covers 13 residues. Trimming left V 7 bases short and J 5 bases short, with 14 bases between. Here the CDR3 reads CASTTREGTEAFF. For the CDR3, the DNA is TGTGCCAGCACCACCAGGGAGGGGACTGAAGCTTTCTTT.

V and J are TRBV24-1 and TRBJ1-2; D not certain. The CDR3 length is 14 residues. The V gene's germline CDR1 is KGHDR and CDR2 SFDVKD. Trimming pared 1 base from V and 7 bases from J, leaving 12 bases between. The CDR3 sequence is CATSDFTLGVGYTF. DNA for the CDR3: TGTGCCACCAGTGATTTCACCCTCGGGGTTGGCTACACCTTC.

The rearrangement joins TRBV7-8 to TRBJ2-3, with 8 bases that match TRBD2. Looked up from germline, CDR1 is SGHVS and CDR2 is FQNEAQ. This CDR3 comprises 15 residues. Trimming removed 8 bases from V and 4 bases from J; junction bases left unmatched: 11. The CDR3 coding sequence is TGTGCCAGCTCCAGCGGGAGATTTTATGCAGATACGCAGTATTTT. As protein: CASSSGRFYADTQYF. Together with reference TRBV7-8 and TRBJ2-3, the CDR3 gives the full variable domain: GAGVSQSPRYKVAKRGQDVALRCDPISGHVSLFWYQQALGQGPEFLTYFQNEAQLDKSGLPSDRFFAERPEGSVSTLKIQRTQQEDSAVYLCASSSGRFYADTQYFGPGTRLTVL.

A few counts support this clone. The chain joins TRBV28 to TRBJ2-2; D unclear. CDR1 is MDHEN, CDR2 SYDVKM, per germline. V lost 8 bases and J 8 bases, leaving 9 bases between the germline ends. The CDR3 length is 11 residues. CDR3 loop: CASGSWGELFF. CDR3 nucleotide sequence: TGTGCCAGCGGCTCCTGGGGGGAGCTGTTTTTT.

V usage is TRBV18 and J usage is TRBJ1-5; TRBD1 agrees at 7 bases. There are 16 residues in the CDR3. Germline V gene lookup returns CDR1 KGHSH and CDR2 LQKENI. J gave up 6 bases and V 3 bases, and 11 bases lay outside the gene matches. CDR3 coding DNA: TGTGCCAGCTCACCTGGGGCAGGGGGACGCGGTCAGCCCCAGCATTTT. Encoded protein: CASSPGAGGRGQPQHF.

J is TRBJ1-4 and V is TRBV28; the D is unclear. The length of the CDR3 is 17 residues. Trimming left V 5 bases short and J 4 bases short, with 20 bases between. CDR1 is MDHEN, CDR2 SYDVKM, per germline. CDR3 bases: TGTGCCAGCAGTCCCCCCTCGTCCGGGTTAGTTAATGAAAAACTGTTTTTT. The encoded protein is CASSPPSSGLVNEKLFF.

The genes are TRBV19 and TRBJ2-2, with D tentatively TRBD1 (5 bases). The CDR3 runs to 13 residues. CDR1 and CDR2 from the germline V gene are LNHDA and SQIVND (reference sequence). V gave up 6 bases and J gave up 7 bases, with 12 bases separating them. CDR3 region: CASSPRAGGELFF. The CDR3 nucleotides read TGTGCCAGTAGCCCCAGGGCAGGCGGGGAGCTGTTTTTT. The complete variable domain, with remaining parts taken from reference TRBV19 and TRBJ2-2, reads DGGITQSPKYLFRKEGQNVTLSCEQNLNHDAMYWYRQDPGQGLRLIYYSQIVNDFQKGDIAEGYSVSREKKESFPLTVTSAQKNPTAFYLCASSPRAGGELFFGEGSRLTVL.

The genes are TRBV7-9 and TRBJ2-3, with 9 bases matching TRBD1. Germline CDR1 and CDR2: SEHNR and FQNEAQ (reference sequence). Germline trimming cut 3 bases from V and 2 bases from J; bases unmatched to any gene: 3. The CDR3 has 15 residues. The CDR3 region has the DNA TGTGCCAGCAGCTTCGGGACAGGGTTCACAGATACGCAGTATTTT. It specifies CASSFGTGFTDTQYF.

On this clone: Other DNA sequences of this sample code for an identical CDR3. The chain uses TRBV10-3 and TRBJ1-2; tentative D call: TRBD1 (5 bases). The CDR3 consists of 13 residues. V lost 2 bases and J 1 base, leaving 5 bases between the germline ends. Germline lookup yields CDR1 ENHRY and CDR2 SYGVKD. CDR3 coding DNA: TGTGCCATCAGTGAGGACAGTAACTATGGCTACACCTTC. It encodes CAISEDSNYGYTF.

This chain uses TRBV5-4 with TRBJ2-5; D may be TRBD2 (6 bases). CDR3 length: 15 amino acids. The germline V and J ends were trimmed by 0 bases and 7 bases, with 16 bases remaining between them. CDR1 is SGHNT and CDR2 is YYREEE in the germline V gene (reference sequence). The CDR3 sequence: CASSLDPGGEATQYF. CDR3 coding DNA: TGTGCCAGCAGCTTGGACCCCGGGGGTGAGGCGACCCAGTACTTC.

In its sample, this clone was seen a few times. The chain carries TRBV6-4 and TRBJ2-3; D is perhaps TRBD2 (5 bases). Trimming took off 8 bases at V and 6 bases at J, with 18 bases between the two ends. The CDR3 sequence is 14 residues long. CDR1 MRHNA and CDR2 SNTAGT come from the germline V gene. This CDR3 reads CASHAGLVRDTQYF. The CDR3 DNA follows: TGTGCCAGCCATGCTGGACTTGTTCGCGATACGCAGTATTTT.

Here the CDR3 reads CASSPTRTGLNEKLFF. CDR3 nucleotide sequence: TGTGCCAGCAGCCCAACCCGGACAGGGCTTAATGAAAAACTGTTTTTT. V gene TRBV7-6 combines with J gene TRBJ1-4, with 8 bases aligning to TRBD1. Germline lookup yields CDR1 SGHVS and CDR2 FNYEAQ. The CDR3 totals 16 residues. V dropped 5 bases and J dropped 4; count of bases not matched to a gene: 9.

The chain employs TRBV27 and TRBJ2-6; D gene ambiguous. Trimming left V 2 bases short and J 2 bases short, with 10 bases between. Germline lookup yields CDR1 MNHEY and CDR2 SMNVEV (reference sequence). The length of the CDR3 is 16 residues. The CDR3 is CASSLQASPGANVLTF. Here the CDR3 DNA reads TGTGCCAGCAGTTTACAGGCTTCCCCTGGGGCCAACGTCCTGACTTTC.

In this sample, this clone turned up many times. The chain links TRBV7-2 to TRBJ2-5, with a possible D match to TRBD1 (5 bases). The germline V and J ends were trimmed by 4 bases and 6 bases, with 6 bases remaining between them. The germline CDR1 and CDR2 sequences are SGHTA and FQGNSA. The CDR3 is made up of 11 amino acids. The CDR3 region has the DNA TGTGCCAGCAGCTCAGGGCAGACCCAGTACTTC. As protein: CASSSGQTQYF.